The TCR beta chain under discussion was sequenced for a study of blood T cell repertoires in COVID-19. About the research overall: The analysed material was cDNA or gDNA that came from T cells, B-cell-depleted T cells, or PBMCs.

Here immunoSEQ multiplex PCR was the method, and the copy in TCRdb shows in-frame clones only, minus some. The sample yields 250,000 to 300,000 clones, around 80% seen once. Contact with a PCR-confirmed or clinician-diagnosed COVID-19 case occurred within 2 weeks of entry. The sample was PBMCs or T cells enriched from blood (not recorded which). The TCR sequence derives from a man aged 35 to 55 who had been exposed to COVID-19.

Here the CDR3 DNA reads TGTGCCAGCAGGGACTCGAGCGGCGTCGCCACCATATATTTT. It encodes CASRDSSGVATIYF. The chain has TRBV6-6 and TRBJ1-3, with unresolved D. The CDR3 is made up of 14 amino acids. V lost 6 bases, J lost 9 bases, and 18 bases lay in between. Per germline, CDR1 MNHNY and CDR2 SVGAGI (reference sequence).